This T cell receptor beta chain was recorded in a study of T cell changes during pregnancy in multiple sclerosis. TCRdb's table, derived via immunoSEQ multiplex PCR, lists solely in-frame clones and lacks some. Of approximately 30,000 clones detected, roughly 89% appear once; the ten largest clones hold roughly a tenth. A remark on this clone: A read error may account for a junction end that differs from germline.

This CDR3 is 16 amino acids long. The germline CDR1 and CDR2 sequences are SGHAT and FQNNGV. The chain uses TRBV11-2 and TRBJ2-1, with 11 bases fitting TRBD2. Sample: CD8+ T cells from peripheral blood mononuclear cells, taken in the second trimester of pregnancy. This sequence originates from a female donor with multiple sclerosis, enrolled in a pregnancy study. The CDR3 loop reads CASSLILAGAYKEQFF. The DNA for the CDR3 is TGTGCCAGCAGCTTAATACTAGCGGGAGCTTACAAAGAGCAGTTCTTC.